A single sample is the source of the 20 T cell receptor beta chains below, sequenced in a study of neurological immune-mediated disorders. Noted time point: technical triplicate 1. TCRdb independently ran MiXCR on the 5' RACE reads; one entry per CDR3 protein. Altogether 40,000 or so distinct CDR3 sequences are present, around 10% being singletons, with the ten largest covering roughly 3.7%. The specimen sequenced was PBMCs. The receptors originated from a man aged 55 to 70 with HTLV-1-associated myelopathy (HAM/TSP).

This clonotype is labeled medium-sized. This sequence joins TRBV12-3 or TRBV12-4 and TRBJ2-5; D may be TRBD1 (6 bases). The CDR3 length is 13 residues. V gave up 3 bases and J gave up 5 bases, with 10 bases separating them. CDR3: CASSFSGVETQYF. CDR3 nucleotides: TGTGCCAGCAGTTTTTCAGGGGTCGAGACCCAGTACTTC.

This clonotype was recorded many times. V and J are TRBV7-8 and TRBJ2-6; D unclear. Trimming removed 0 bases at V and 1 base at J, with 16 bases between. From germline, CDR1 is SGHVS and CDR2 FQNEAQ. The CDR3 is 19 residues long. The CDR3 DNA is TGTGCCAGCAGCTTAGCTCGCAGATCACTTCTTTCTGGGGCCAACGTCCTGACTTTC. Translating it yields CASSLARRSLLSGANVLTF.

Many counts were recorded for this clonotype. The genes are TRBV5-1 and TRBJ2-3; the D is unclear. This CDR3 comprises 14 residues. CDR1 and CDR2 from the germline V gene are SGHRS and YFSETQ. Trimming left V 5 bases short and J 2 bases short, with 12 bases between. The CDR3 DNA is TGCGCCAGCAGTTCCGGGTCGATCACAGATACGCAGTATTTT. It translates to CASSSGSITDTQYF.

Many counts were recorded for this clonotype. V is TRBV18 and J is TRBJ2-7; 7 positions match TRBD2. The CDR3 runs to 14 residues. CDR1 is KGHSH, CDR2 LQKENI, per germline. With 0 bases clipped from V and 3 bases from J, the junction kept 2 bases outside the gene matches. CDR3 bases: TGTGCCAGCTCACCACCGAGGACTAGCTACGAGCAGTACTTC. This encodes CASSPPRTSYEQYF.

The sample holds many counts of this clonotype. CDR3 sequence: CASSTLAGGYNEQFF. The CDR3 DNA reads as TGCGCCAGCAGTACACTAGCGGGAGGATACAATGAGCAGTTCTTC. The V and J genes are TRBV5-1 and TRBJ2-1; 12 bases match TRBD2. The CDR3 has 15 amino acids. The junction had 4 bases not matched to a gene; V was cut back by 5 bases and J by 4 bases. Germline lookup yields CDR1 SGHRS and CDR2 YFSETQ.

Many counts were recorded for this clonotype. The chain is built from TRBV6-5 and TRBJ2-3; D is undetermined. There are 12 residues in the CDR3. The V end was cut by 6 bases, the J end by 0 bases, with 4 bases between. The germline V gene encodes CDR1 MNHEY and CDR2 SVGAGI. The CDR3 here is CASRGSTDTQYF. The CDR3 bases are TGTGCCAGCAGGGGAAGCACAGATACGCAGTATTTT.

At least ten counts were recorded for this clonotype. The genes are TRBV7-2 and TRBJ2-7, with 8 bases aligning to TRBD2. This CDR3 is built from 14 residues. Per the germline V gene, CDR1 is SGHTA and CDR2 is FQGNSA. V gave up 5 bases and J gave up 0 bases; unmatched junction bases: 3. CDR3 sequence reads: CASSVSGASYEQYF. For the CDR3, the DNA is TGTGCCAGCAGCGTTAGCGGGGCCTCCTACGAGCAGTACTTC. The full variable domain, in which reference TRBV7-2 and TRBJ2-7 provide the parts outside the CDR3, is GAGVSQSPSNKVTEKGKDVELRCDPISGHTALYWYRQSLGQGLEFLIYFQGNSAPDKSGLPSDRFSAERTGGSVSTLTIQRTQQEDSAVYLCASSVSGASYEQYFGPGTRLTVT.

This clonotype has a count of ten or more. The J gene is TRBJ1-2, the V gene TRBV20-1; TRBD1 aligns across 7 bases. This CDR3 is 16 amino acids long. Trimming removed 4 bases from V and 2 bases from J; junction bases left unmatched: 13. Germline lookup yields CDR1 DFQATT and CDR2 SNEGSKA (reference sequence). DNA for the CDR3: TGCAGTGCTATCGGAGGCCCGGGACAGAGGAACTATGGCTACACCTTC. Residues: CSAIGGPGQRNYGYTF.

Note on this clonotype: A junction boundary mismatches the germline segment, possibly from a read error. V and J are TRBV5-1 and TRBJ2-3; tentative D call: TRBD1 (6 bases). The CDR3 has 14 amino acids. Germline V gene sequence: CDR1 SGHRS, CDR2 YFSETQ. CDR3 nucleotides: TGCGGCAGCAGCTCCGGACAGCCCACAGATACGCAGTATTTT. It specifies CGSSSGQPTDTQYF.

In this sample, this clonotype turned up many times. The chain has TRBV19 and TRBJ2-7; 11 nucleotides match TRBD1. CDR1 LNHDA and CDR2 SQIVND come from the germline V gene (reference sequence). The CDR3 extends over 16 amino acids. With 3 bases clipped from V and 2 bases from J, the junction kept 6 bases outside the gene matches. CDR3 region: CASSIDGTGGTYEQYF. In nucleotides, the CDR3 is TGTGCCAGTAGTATCGACGGGACAGGGGGTACCTACGAGCAGTACTTC.

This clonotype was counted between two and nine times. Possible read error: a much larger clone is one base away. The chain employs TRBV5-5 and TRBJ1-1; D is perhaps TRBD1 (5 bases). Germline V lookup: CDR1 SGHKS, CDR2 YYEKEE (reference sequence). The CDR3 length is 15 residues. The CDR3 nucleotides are TGTTCCAGCAGCCGAACGGGACCCCCTAACACTGAAGCTTTCTTT. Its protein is CSSSRTGPPNTEAFF.

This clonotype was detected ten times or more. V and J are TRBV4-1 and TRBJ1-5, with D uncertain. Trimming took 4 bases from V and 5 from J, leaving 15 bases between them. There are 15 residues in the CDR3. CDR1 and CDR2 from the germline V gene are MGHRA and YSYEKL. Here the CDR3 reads CASSRTGPSDQPQHF. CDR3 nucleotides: TGCGCCAGCAGCCGCACGGGTCCCTCGGATCAGCCCCAGCATTTT.

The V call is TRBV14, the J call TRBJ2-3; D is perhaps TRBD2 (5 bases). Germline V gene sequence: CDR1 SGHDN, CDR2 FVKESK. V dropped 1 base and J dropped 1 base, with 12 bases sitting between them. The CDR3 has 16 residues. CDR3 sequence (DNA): TGTGCCAGCAGCCAAGGCTCTTTCGGGGGCACAGATACGCAGTATTTT. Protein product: CASSQGSFGGTDTQYF. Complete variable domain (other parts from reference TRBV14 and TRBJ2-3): EAGVTQFPSHSVIEKGQTVTLRCDPISGHDNLYWYRRVMGKEIKFLLHFVKESKQDESGMPNNRFLAERTGGTYSTLKVQPAELEDSGVYFCASSQGSFGGTDTQYFGPGTRLTVL.

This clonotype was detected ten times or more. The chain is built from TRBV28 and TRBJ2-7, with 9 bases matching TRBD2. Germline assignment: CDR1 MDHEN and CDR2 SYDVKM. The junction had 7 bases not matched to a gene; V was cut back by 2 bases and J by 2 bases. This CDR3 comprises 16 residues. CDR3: CASSLPTSGLAYEQYF. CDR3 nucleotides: TGTGCCAGCAGTTTACCGACTAGCGGCCTCGCCTACGAGCAGTACTTC.

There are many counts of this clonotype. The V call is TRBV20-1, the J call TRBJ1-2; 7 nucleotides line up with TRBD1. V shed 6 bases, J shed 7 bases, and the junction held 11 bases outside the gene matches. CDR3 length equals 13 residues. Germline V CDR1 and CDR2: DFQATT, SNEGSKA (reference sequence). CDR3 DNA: TGCAGTGCAATCAACCGACAGGGTGGTGGCTACACCTTC. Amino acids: CSAINRQGGGYTF.

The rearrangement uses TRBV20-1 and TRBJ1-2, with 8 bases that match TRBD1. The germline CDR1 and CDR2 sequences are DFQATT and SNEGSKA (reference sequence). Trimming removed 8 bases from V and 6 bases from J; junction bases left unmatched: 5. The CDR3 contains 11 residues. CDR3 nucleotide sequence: TGCAGTTCGAGGACAGGGAATGGCTACACCTTC. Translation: CSSRTGNGYTF.

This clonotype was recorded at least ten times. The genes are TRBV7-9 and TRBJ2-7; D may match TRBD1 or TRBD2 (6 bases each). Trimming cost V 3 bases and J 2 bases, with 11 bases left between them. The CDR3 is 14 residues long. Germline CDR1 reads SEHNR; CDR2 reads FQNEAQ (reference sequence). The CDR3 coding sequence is TGTGCCAGCAGCTTTGCGGGACAAACCTACGAGCAGTACTTC. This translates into CASSFAGQTYEQYF.

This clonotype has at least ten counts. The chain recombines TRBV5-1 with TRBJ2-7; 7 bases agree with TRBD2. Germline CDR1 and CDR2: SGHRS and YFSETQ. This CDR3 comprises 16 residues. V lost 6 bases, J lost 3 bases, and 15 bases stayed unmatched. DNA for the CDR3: TGCGCCAGCACCCCGAATACATGGGCTAGCGGCTACGAGCAGTACTTC. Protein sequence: CASTPNTWASGYEQYF.

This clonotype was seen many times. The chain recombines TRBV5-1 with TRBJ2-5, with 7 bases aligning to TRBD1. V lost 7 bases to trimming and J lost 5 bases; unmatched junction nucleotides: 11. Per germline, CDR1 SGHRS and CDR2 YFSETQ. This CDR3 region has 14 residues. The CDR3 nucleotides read TGCGCCAGCTTACCCGACAGGGTTGGGGAGACCCAGTACTTC. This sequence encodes CASLPDRVGETQYF. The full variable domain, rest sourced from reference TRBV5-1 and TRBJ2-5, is KAGVTQTPRYLIKTRGQQVTLSCSPISGHRSVSWYQQTPGQGLQFLFEYFSETQRNKGNFPGRFSGRQFSNSRSEMNVSTLELGDSALYLCASLPDRVGETQYFGPGTRLLVL.

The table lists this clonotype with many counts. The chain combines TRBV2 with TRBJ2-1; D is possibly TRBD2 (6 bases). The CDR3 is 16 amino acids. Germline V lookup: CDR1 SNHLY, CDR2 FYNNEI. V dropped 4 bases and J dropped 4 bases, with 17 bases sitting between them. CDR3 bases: TGTGCCAGCAGTGCCGGTGGCGGGACGCCTTACAATGAGCAGTTCTTC. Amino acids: CASSAGGGTPYNEQFF.